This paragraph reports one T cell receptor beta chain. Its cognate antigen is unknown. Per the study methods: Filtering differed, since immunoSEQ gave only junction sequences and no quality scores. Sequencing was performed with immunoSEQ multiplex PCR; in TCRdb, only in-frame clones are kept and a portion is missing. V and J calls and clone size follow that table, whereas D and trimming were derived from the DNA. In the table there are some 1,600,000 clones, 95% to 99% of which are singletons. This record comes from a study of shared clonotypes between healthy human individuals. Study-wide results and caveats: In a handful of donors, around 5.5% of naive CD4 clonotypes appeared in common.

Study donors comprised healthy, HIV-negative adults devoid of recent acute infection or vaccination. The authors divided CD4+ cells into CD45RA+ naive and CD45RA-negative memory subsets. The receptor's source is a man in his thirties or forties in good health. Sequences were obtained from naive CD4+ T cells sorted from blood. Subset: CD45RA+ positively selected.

In nucleotides, the CDR3 is TGCGCCAGCAGCTCGGGACTAGCGGGAGGGTCATATTCCAATACGCAGTATTTT. This translates into CASSSGLAGGSYSNTQYF. The chain combines TRBV5-1 with TRBJ2-3, with 16 bases identical to TRBD2. In germline, CDR1 is SGHRS, CDR2 YFSETQ. J gave up 7 bases and V 3 bases, and 11 bases lay outside the gene matches. This CDR3 contains 18 residues.